This TCR beta chain was captured in a study of blood T cell repertoires in COVID-19 (dated by TCRdb to 2019 to 2021). Background on the whole study: Collaborator samples came from the United States, Italy and Spain and covered acute and convalescent phases of COVID-19. Deeply sampled blood TCRbeta repertoires from subjects exposed to, actively infected with, or recovered from COVID-19 were included in the dataset. A de-identified subject ID, COVID-19 status, age in years and sex were almost always included in the sample metadata. The material from the prospective study consisted of cDNA or gDNA derived from T cells, B-cell-depleted T cells, or PBMCs. The samples were drawn from two sources: the first 160 participants of the ongoing ImmuneRACE study, and some 1,300 subjects contributed by 6 global collaborators. HLA class I and class II types, where available, came from metadata supplied by the sample provider rather than from assay-based typing. The repertoires were released in a freely available public database meant as a resource for research on the immune response to SARS-CoV-2.

CDR1 WSHSY and CDR2 SAAADI were looked up in the germline V gene. V is reduced by 6 bases and J by 1 base, leaving a spacing of 15 bases between them. Including the terminal cysteine and phenylalanine, the CDR3 comprises 15 residues. Only the CDR3 region is kept as DNA, spanning 45 bases read in frame from base 1. Regarding this clone: Its antigen specificity is not known. No base qualities exist here, and no much larger clone lies one base off it.

Participants in the prospective study were aged about 18 to 89 years, lived in approximately 26 United States geographic areas, and enrolled through a virtual design. In the prospective study, cohorts were assigned on the basis of participant-reported clinical history obtained from a screening survey and a study questionnaire. Each participant in the prospective study had whole blood, serum and a nasopharyngeal or oropharyngeal swab collected by mobile phlebotomists. Over an approximately 2-month period, participants in the prospective study had the option of providing additional blood draws and questionnaires. Before DNA extraction, blood samples from the prospective study were shipped at room temperature or frozen. Broader findings and caveats from the paper: The amount of clinical and demographic metadata varied by source and participant and was provided uncurated.

TCRbeta CDR3 regions were amplified from genomic DNA using the immunoSEQ Assay, a bias-controlled multiplex PCR. Per the authors' processing: Nucleated cell counts per sample were estimated from amplification of reference gene primers within the assay. To quantify the absolute abundance of each unique TCRbeta CDR3 rearrangement, sequence reads were collapsed and filtered. Productive Simpson clonality was computed per sample as the square root of Simpson's diversity index over productive rearrangements. TCRdb took this table from immuneACCESS and kept in-frame rearrangements with V and J called. Such tables lack part of the clones; where checked against another copy, unresolved V genes explain under half of the gap, and the rest is unexplained. Clone size and the V and J calls come from that table; the DNA yielded D and trimming. Present in this sample are around 230,000 clones, approximately 89% of which were seen just once. Roughly 2.3% of the sample is in the top ten clones.

The sample taken for sequencing was PBMCs or T cells enriched from blood (not recorded which). The chain is assembled from TRBV10-2 and TRBJ1-1, with TRBD1 as a weak D call on 5 bases. The sequence derives from a woman aged 40 to 49 with acute COVID-19. The DNA sequence is TGCGCCAGCAGAGAAGGGAGGGGTAGGAACACTGAAGCTTTCTTT. The encoded protein is CASREGRGRNTEAFF.